This TCR beta chain stems from a study of beta chain features in type 1 diabetes. Whole-study results and caveats: Fewer junction insertions and more nucleotide deletions appeared in type 1 diabetes patients.

The study reverse transcribed the entire isolated RNA, so it sequenced expressed TCRB transcripts. There were approximately 3.5 million reads on average in the naive, central memory and regulatory T cell samples. Sequencing was performed with immunoSEQ multiplex PCR; in TCRdb, only in-frame clones are kept and a portion is missing. The table shows 450,000 to 600,000 clones, with approximately 30% occurring only once. This CDR3 has 16 residues. V was clipped by 0 bases and J by 3 bases, with 13 bases between them. Germline V CDR1 and CDR2: SGHTS, YDEGEE. A word on this clone: The antigen remains undetermined.

This TCR was recovered from a man aged 18 to 30 in good health. This rearrangement joins TRBV5-8 to TRBJ1-5, with a possible D match to TRBD1 (6 bases). Input material: naive CD4+ T cells from blood. The CDR3 bases are TGTGCCAGCAGCTTGGCCGTGGCAGGGGCCAATCAGCCCCAGCATTTT. Translated, it gives CASSLAVAGANQPQHF.